Listed here is a single T cell receptor beta chain. Its antigen is currently unknown. This sample was taken from a study of siplizumab effects on memory and regulatory T cells. Findings and caveats of the study: Memory cells seemed less diverse than naive T cells, which also seemed major contributors to the alloresponse. Significant reduction of alloreactive sequences traceable to unstimulated CD4+ memory cells was observed with siplizumab. Mappable alloreactive CD4+ clones came from Treg cells more than 60% of the time on average with siplizumab, against 26.9% in controls. Mapping to unstimulated subsets was achieved for only a minor fraction of alloreactive clones.

Profiled with immunoSEQ multiplex PCR; TCRdb holds only in-frame clones, not every one. The repertoire holds some 41,000 clones, around 92% seen once, with less than 0.25% in the top ten. Sequenced input: naive CD4+ T cells sorted from blood. The sequence derives from a human donor in good health.

CDR3 nucleotide sequence: TGTGCCAGCAGCTCCCGGACTGTATCGGGGGGAGAGACCCAGTACTTC. It specifies CASSSRTVSGGETQYF. This chain links TRBV11-2 with TRBJ2-5; 7 bases match TRBD2. Germline CDR1 reads SGHAT; CDR2 reads FQNNGV. V gave up 4 bases and J gave up 4 bases; unmatched junction bases: 12. The CDR3 totals 16 residues.